Listed here is a single TCR beta chain. There is no known antigen for this receptor. No base quality values were provided; no much bigger clone lies one nucleotide off. The collaborating institutions used their own protocols to collect whole blood in K2EDTA tubes. Collaborator samples were shipped for TCRbeta analysis as frozen whole blood, isolated PBMCs, or DNA extracted from either sample type. This entry belongs to a study of blood T cell repertoires in COVID-19 (dated by TCRdb to about 2020). Background on the whole study: Samples covering the acute and convalescent phases of COVID-19 were provided by collaborators in the United States, Italy and Spain. The prospective study material was composed of cDNA or gDNA derived from T cells, B-cell-depleted T cells, or PBMCs. Deeply sampled blood TCRbeta repertoires from subjects exposed to, actively infected with, or recovered from COVID-19 were included in the dataset. The repertoires were released in a freely available public database intended as a resource for research on the immune response to SARS-CoV-2. The samples were drawn from the first 160 participants of the ongoing ImmuneRACE study and from 1,200 or so subjects provided by 6 global collaborators. Nearly every sample came with metadata listing a de-identified subject ID, COVID-19 status, age in years and sex. Where available, HLA class I and class II types were obtained from metadata supplied by the sample provider rather than from assay-based typing. Beyond this particular receptor, the publication reports: The quantity of clinical and demographic metadata differed by source and by participant and was supplied without curation.

CDR1 and CDR2, looked up from the germline V gene (reference sequence), are LNHNV and YYDKDF. The CDR3 goes from the cysteine to the phenylalanine over 13 residues. Only CDR3 DNA remains: 39 bases, in frame from the first base. V has 10 bases trimmed and J has 7 bases trimmed; junction bases matching no gene number 10. The immunoSEQ Assay, a bias-controlled multiplex PCR, was used to amplify TCRbeta CDR3 regions from genomic DNA. Under the source paper's analysis protocol: Within the assay, amplification of reference gene primers was used to estimate how many nucleated cells each sample contained. Sequence reads were collapsed and filtered to measure the absolute abundance of every unique TCRbeta CDR3 rearrangement. For each sample, productive Simpson clonality was calculated as the square root of Simpson's diversity index across productive rearrangements. The table was pulled from immuneACCESS by TCRdb, which kept in-frame rearrangements only. Such tables lose some clones; where checked, under half of the loss comes from unresolved V genes, and the rest has no known cause. D and trimming come from the DNA, and the V and J calls and clone size come from that table. Present in this sample are over 100,000 clones, 85% of which were seen just once. Of the sample, approximately 1.5% is held by the ten largest clones.

Sequencing was carried out using peripheral blood. Here the chain combines TRBV15 and TRBJ2-1; 7 bases in between match TRBD1. This TCR was sampled from a man aged 35 to 55 with acute or convalescent COVID-19. CDR3 sequence: CAIRDSPLNEQFF. The nucleotide sequence reads as follows: TGTGCCATCAGGGACAGCCCTTTAAATGAGCAGTTCTTC. With the rest looked up from the reference TRBV15 and TRBJ2-1 genes rather than sequenced, the full variable domain is DAMVIQNPRYQVTQFGKPVTLSCSQTLNHNVMYWYQQKSSQAPKLLFHYYDKDFNNEADTPDNFQSRRPNTSFCFLDIRSPGLGDTAMYLCAIRDSPLNEQFFGPGTRLTVL.